This is a list of T cell receptor beta chains from one sample in a study of T cell repertoires in cytomegalovirus infection. Each CDR3 protein is one row after TCRdb ran MiXCR on the reads. The sample has hundreds of thousands of distinct CDR3 sequences; around 31% are singletons. No antigen is known for these receptors. The source was cultured CD8+ T cells from PBMCs, collected from culture after CMV antigen stimulation. The origin of the receptors is a human donor in good health (CMV status not recorded). Some clones in this sample may be carry-over from other donors' samples. CDR3s include the opening cysteine and the closing phenylalanine or tryptophan. The order of the fields is V gene, J gene, D gene, clone size, CDR3 protein, CDR3 DNA. D genes are given only for firm matches. Not every row has a clone size; where given, it reads once, few, many or a size class.

v_call: TRBV6-2/TRBV6-3; j_call: TRBJ2-6; d_call: TRBD1; clone_size: few; cdr3_aa: CASRGDRTSGANVLTF; cdr3_nt: TGTGCCAGCAGAGGGGACAGAACCTCTGGGGCCAACGTCCTGACTTTC
v_call: TRBV12-3/TRBV12-4; j_call: TRBJ2-3; d_call: -; clone_size: -; cdr3_aa: CASSFGRGPRDTQYF; cdr3_nt: TGTGCCAGCAGTTTTGGGCGGGGGCCACGGGATACGCAGTATTTT
v_call: TRBV5-1; j_call: TRBJ1-1; d_call: -; clone_size: -; cdr3_aa: CASSLDDLWNTEAFF; cdr3_nt: TGCGCCAGCAGCTTGGACGATCTATGGAACACTGAAGCTTTCTTT
v_call: TRBV10-3; j_call: TRBJ2-3; d_call: TRBD1; clone_size: -; cdr3_aa: CAIGTGQFTDTQYF; cdr3_nt: TGTGCCATCGGTACGGGACAGTTCACAGATACGCAGTATTTT
v_call: TRBV27; j_call: TRBJ1-1; d_call: TRBD1; clone_size: -; cdr3_aa: CASSQGGLGTEAFF; cdr3_nt: TGTGCCAGCAGCCAGGGGGGGCTTGGGACTGAAGCTTTCTTT
v_call: TRBV6-5; j_call: TRBJ2-5; d_call: -; clone_size: many; cdr3_aa: CASSYAGREETQYF; cdr3_nt: TGTGCCAGCAGTTATGCGGGGCGGGAAGAGACCCAGTACTTC
v_call: TRBV7-2; j_call: TRBJ2-1; d_call: -; clone_size: many; cdr3_aa: CASSLRAWTYSSYNEQFF; cdr3_nt: TGTGCCAGCAGCCTCCGAGCCTGGACGTATAGCTCCTACAATGAGCAGTTCTTC
v_call: TRBV2; j_call: TRBJ1-1; d_call: -; clone_size: -; cdr3_aa: CASSEGGAWNTEAFF; cdr3_nt: TGTGCCAGCAGTGAAGGGGGGGCCTGGAACACTGAAGCTTTCTTT
v_call: TRBV27; j_call: TRBJ1-4; d_call: -; clone_size: few; cdr3_aa: CASSFSIGDRGVEKLFF; cdr3_nt: TGTGCCAGCAGTTTCTCAATTGGTGATCGGGGTGTCGAAAAACTGTTTTTT
v_call: TRBV6-2/TRBV6-3; j_call: TRBJ1-2; d_call: TRBD1; clone_size: -; cdr3_aa: CASSYGDRGNYGYTF; cdr3_nt: TGTGCCAGCAGTTACGGCGACAGGGGGAACTATGGCTACACCTTC
v_call: TRBV7-6; j_call: TRBJ2-1; d_call: -; clone_size: many; cdr3_aa: CASSKPSDTYNEQFF; cdr3_nt: TGTGCCAGCAGCAAACCTAGCGACACCTACAATGAGCAGTTCTTC
v_call: TRBV20-1; j_call: TRBJ2-3; d_call: TRBD1; clone_size: few; cdr3_aa: CSAHNRGPTDTQYF; cdr3_nt: TGCAGTGCTCACAACAGGGGCCCCACAGATACGCAGTATTTT
v_call: TRBV6-1; j_call: TRBJ2-3; d_call: -; clone_size: few; cdr3_aa: CASSEGGVGVDTQYF; cdr3_nt: TGTGCCAGCAGTGAAGGGGGTGTTGGGGTAGATACGCAGTATTTT
v_call: TRBV4-1; j_call: TRBJ1-1; d_call: -; clone_size: few; cdr3_aa: CASSHLSGTEAFF; cdr3_nt: TGCGCCAGCAGCCACTTGAGCGGCACTGAAGCTTTCTTT
v_call: TRBV7-9; j_call: TRBJ2-1; d_call: TRBD2; clone_size: -; cdr3_aa: CASGLAPLTGTSGADYGFYNDQFF; cdr3_nt: TGTGCCAGCGGCTTAGCGCCACTTACCGGGACTAGCGGGGCCGACTACGGGTTTTACAATGACCAGTTCTTC
v_call: TRBV6-8; j_call: TRBJ2-2; d_call: TRBD2; clone_size: -; cdr3_aa: CASRPGLAGDLPPYTGELFF; cdr3_nt: TGTGCCAGCAGACCTGGACTAGCGGGGGATCTACCCCCCTACACCGGGGAGCTGTTTTTT
v_call: TRBV7-9; j_call: TRBJ1-4; d_call: -; clone_size: many; cdr3_aa: CASSGPEEEKLFF; cdr3_nt: TGTGCCAGCTCCGGCCCGGAGGAGGAAAAACTGTTTTTT
v_call: TRBV7-8; j_call: TRBJ2-5; d_call: -; clone_size: few; cdr3_aa: CASSLDSGRQETQYF; cdr3_nt: TGTGCCAGCAGCTTAGATTCGGGGAGACAAGAGACCCAGTACTTC
v_call: TRBV7-2; j_call: TRBJ1-3; d_call: -; clone_size: few; cdr3_aa: CASSLWGNTIYF; cdr3_nt: TGTGCCAGCAGCCTCTGGGGAAACACCATATATTTT
v_call: TRBV4-2; j_call: TRBJ1-2; d_call: -; clone_size: -; cdr3_aa: CASSQDLGVRGYGYTF; cdr3_nt: TGTGCCAGCAGCCAAGACTTGGGTGTCAGGGGTTATGGCTACACCTTC
v_call: TRBV12-3/TRBV12-4; j_call: TRBJ1-1; d_call: -; clone_size: -; cdr3_aa: CASSFSPWLFF; cdr3_nt: TGTGCCAGCAGTTTTTCCCCGTGGCTTTTCTTT
v_call: TRBV7-6; j_call: TRBJ2-1; d_call: -; clone_size: few; cdr3_aa: CASSLAAGLDNEQFF; cdr3_nt: TGTGCCAGCAGCTTAGCGGCAGGGCTGGACAATGAGCAGTTCTTC
v_call: TRBV7-8; j_call: TRBJ2-3; d_call: -; clone_size: many; cdr3_aa: CASSLVDGGTDTQYF; cdr3_nt: TGTGCCAGCAGCTTAGTTGATGGCGGGACAGATACGCAGTATTTT
v_call: TRBV19; j_call: TRBJ2-7; d_call: -; clone_size: -; cdr3_aa: CASSKALTYEQYF; cdr3_nt: TGTGCCAGTAGTAAGGCCCTAACCTACGAGCAGTACTTC
v_call: TRBV19; j_call: TRBJ2-1; d_call: -; clone_size: -; cdr3_aa: CASSIGLGTPGGFF; cdr3_nt: TGTGCCAGTAGTATAGGACTAGGAACCCCAGGGGGGTTCTTC
v_call: TRBV7-9; j_call: TRBJ2-1; d_call: -; clone_size: many; cdr3_aa: CASSWGLNEQFF; cdr3_nt: TGTGCCAGCAGCTGGGGACTGAATGAGCAGTTCTTC
v_call: TRBV6-5; j_call: TRBJ1-2; d_call: -; clone_size: -; cdr3_aa: CASRFMEDYTF; cdr3_nt: TGTGCCAGCAGATTTATGGAGGACTACACCTTC
v_call: TRBV6-1; j_call: TRBJ1-5; d_call: TRBD1; clone_size: -; cdr3_aa: CASSELDRGLSNQPQHF; cdr3_nt: TGTGCCAGCAGTGAACTTGACAGGGGTCTTAGCAATCAGCCCCAGCATTTT
v_call: TRBV29-1; j_call: TRBJ2-1; d_call: -; clone_size: -; cdr3_aa: CSVGGNRGNEQFF; cdr3_nt: TGCAGCGTCGGGGGCAACAGGGGCAATGAGCAGTTCTTC
v_call: TRBV19; j_call: TRBJ2-2; d_call: TRBD1; clone_size: few; cdr3_aa: CASSIYRGPILEDTGELFF; cdr3_nt: TGTGCCAGTAGTATTTACAGGGGGCCCATTCTCGAAGACACCGGGGAGCTGTTTTTT
v_call: TRBV11-2; j_call: TRBJ1-1; d_call: -; clone_size: -; cdr3_aa: CASSPWTEAFF; cdr3_nt: TGTGCCAGCAGCCCCTGGACTGAAGCTTTCTTT
v_call: TRBV6-2/TRBV6-3; j_call: TRBJ2-3; d_call: TRBD2; clone_size: -; cdr3_aa: CASSRGGASPDTQYF; cdr3_nt: TGTGCCAGCAGCCGCGGGGGGGCCAGCCCAGATACGCAGTATTTT
v_call: TRBV7-6; j_call: TRBJ2-7; d_call: -; clone_size: few; cdr3_aa: CASSLDKGTYEQYF; cdr3_nt: TGTGCCAGCAGCTTAGATAAGGGTACTTACGAGCAGTACTTC
v_call: TRBV7-9; j_call: TRBJ1-1; d_call: TRBD1; clone_size: many; cdr3_aa: CASSPSGTGGPGPEAFF; cdr3_nt: TGTGCCAGCAGCCCCTCCGGGACAGGGGGCCCCGGACCTGAAGCTTTCTTT
v_call: TRBV29-1; j_call: TRBJ2-7; d_call: -; clone_size: -; cdr3_aa: CSVEDRVNLRSEQYF; cdr3_nt: TGCAGCGTTGAAGATCGTGTTAACTTACGGAGCGAGCAGTACTTC
v_call: TRBV9; j_call: TRBJ2-6; d_call: -; clone_size: -; cdr3_aa: CASSGRRTPSGANVLTF; cdr3_nt: TGTGCCAGCAGCGGCAGGCGAACCCCCTCTGGGGCCAACGTCCTGACTTTC
v_call: TRBV7-9; j_call: TRBJ2-3; d_call: TRBD1; clone_size: -; cdr3_aa: CASSPGTGFSTDTQYF; cdr3_nt: TGTGCCAGCAGCCCCGGGACAGGATTTAGCACAGATACGCAGTATTTT
v_call: TRBV24-1; j_call: TRBJ1-5; d_call: -; clone_size: -; cdr3_aa: CATSVGGNQPQHF; cdr3_nt: TGTGCCACCAGTGTCGGCGGCAATCAGCCCCAGCATTTT
v_call: TRBV5-6; j_call: TRBJ2-3; d_call: TRBD2; clone_size: -; cdr3_aa: CASSSTGGPPDTQYF; cdr3_nt: TGTGCCAGCAGCTCGACGGGGGGGCCCCCAGATACGCAGTATTTT
v_call: TRBV5-5; j_call: TRBJ2-3; d_call: -; clone_size: few; cdr3_aa: CASSLVPLDGTDTQYF; cdr3_nt: TGTGCCAGCAGCTTGGTCCCCCTGGACGGCACAGATACGCAGTATTTT
v_call: TRBV12-3/TRBV12-4; j_call: TRBJ1-5; d_call: -; clone_size: -; cdr3_aa: CASSYLAGTLNQPQHF; cdr3_nt: TGTGCCAGCAGTTACCTTGCAGGCACCCTCAATCAGCCCCAGCATTTT
v_call: TRBV14; j_call: TRBJ1-2; d_call: TRBD1; clone_size: -; cdr3_aa: CASRADRVGDYTF; cdr3_nt: TGTGCCAGCAGAGCGGACAGGGTGGGTGACTACACCTTC
v_call: TRBV7-2; j_call: TRBJ2-3; d_call: TRBD2; clone_size: many; cdr3_aa: CASSSRGSGGLDTQYF; cdr3_nt: TGTGCCAGCAGCTCCCGGGGTAGCGGGGGGCTAGATACGCAGTATTTT
v_call: TRBV12-3/TRBV12-4; j_call: TRBJ2-2; d_call: -; clone_size: -; cdr3_aa: CASSPRWLGAKSGELFF; cdr3_nt: TGTGCCAGCAGTCCCCGGTGGTTGGGGGCTAAATCCGGGGAGCTGTTTTTT
v_call: TRBV7-6; j_call: TRBJ1-4; d_call: -; clone_size: few; cdr3_aa: CASSLVLGLGEKLFF; cdr3_nt: TGTGCCAGCAGCTTAGTACTGGGATTGGGTGAAAAACTGTTTTTT
v_call: TRBV5-5; j_call: TRBJ2-1; d_call: -; clone_size: -; cdr3_aa: CASSLLRTYNEQFF; cdr3_nt: TGTGCCAGCAGCTTGTTAAGGACCTACAATGAGCAGTTCTTC
v_call: TRBV7-2; j_call: TRBJ2-1; d_call: -; clone_size: few; cdr3_aa: CATLDSYNEQFF; cdr3_nt: TGTGCCACCTTGGACTCCTACAATGAGCAGTTCTTC
v_call: TRBV19; j_call: TRBJ2-1; d_call: -; clone_size: -; cdr3_aa: CATTSGYNEQFF; cdr3_nt: TGTGCCACAACGAGTGGTTACAATGAGCAGTTCTTC
v_call: TRBV6-5; j_call: TRBJ1-1; d_call: -; clone_size: many; cdr3_aa: CASSYSGVTEAFF; cdr3_nt: TGTGCCAGCAGTTACTCTGGCGTGACTGAAGCTTTCTTT
v_call: TRBV12-3/TRBV12-4; j_call: TRBJ1-1; d_call: -; clone_size: -; cdr3_aa: CASSFGGARTEAFF; cdr3_nt: TGTGCCAGCAGTTTTGGGGGGGCGCGCACTGAAGCTTTCTTT
v_call: TRBV7-9; j_call: TRBJ1-5; d_call: TRBD1; clone_size: -; cdr3_aa: CASSSWDRLYSNQPQHF; cdr3_nt: TGTGCCAGCAGCTCGTGGGACAGACTTTATAGCAATCAGCCCCAGCATTTT
v_call: TRBV10-3; j_call: TRBJ2-3; d_call: TRBD2; clone_size: -; cdr3_aa: CAISAERGVLTDTQYF; cdr3_nt: TGTGCCATCAGTGCGGAGCGGGGGGTTCTCACAGATACGCAGTATTTT
v_call: TRBV7-2; j_call: TRBJ2-1; d_call: -; clone_size: few; cdr3_aa: CASSSIGSDEQFF; cdr3_nt: TGTGCCAGCAGCTCGATTGGTTCCGATGAGCAGTTCTTC
v_call: TRBV18; j_call: TRBJ1-3; d_call: -; clone_size: -; cdr3_aa: CASSLGQSRYTGNTIYF; cdr3_nt: TGTGCCAGCTCACTTGGACAGAGTCGGTACACTGGAAACACCATATATTTT